This T cell receptor (beta chain) comes out of a study of T cells in Graves' hyperthyroidism and ophthalmopathy. Germline values: CDR1 LNHDA, CDR2 SQIVND (reference sequence). This CDR3 contains 16 residues. The V segment lost 1 base and the J segment 7 bases; nucleotides outside the gene matches: 10. This clonotype has only a few counts. The antigen remains unidentified. Whole-study findings and limits: Most thyroid clonotypes expanded above 0.001 appeared in blood too.

The CDR3 regions of TCR beta were amplified from RNA transcripts. HTBI primers were employed in a first-round RT-PCR of the TCR CDR3. Each CDR3 protein gets one entry after TCRdb re-called the multiplex PCR reads with MiXCR. The table has around 350,000 distinct CDR3 sequences, roughly 19% seen once; the top ten hold approximately 4%. Material: blood. This sequence was found in a young woman with Graves' hyperthyroidism. The rearrangement uses TRBV19 and TRBJ1-1; 9 positions match TRBD1. CDR3 residues: CASSIVVTGGRIEAFF. The CDR3 DNA is TGTGCCAGTAGTATAGTCGTCACAGGGGGCCGAATTGAAGCTTTCTTT.